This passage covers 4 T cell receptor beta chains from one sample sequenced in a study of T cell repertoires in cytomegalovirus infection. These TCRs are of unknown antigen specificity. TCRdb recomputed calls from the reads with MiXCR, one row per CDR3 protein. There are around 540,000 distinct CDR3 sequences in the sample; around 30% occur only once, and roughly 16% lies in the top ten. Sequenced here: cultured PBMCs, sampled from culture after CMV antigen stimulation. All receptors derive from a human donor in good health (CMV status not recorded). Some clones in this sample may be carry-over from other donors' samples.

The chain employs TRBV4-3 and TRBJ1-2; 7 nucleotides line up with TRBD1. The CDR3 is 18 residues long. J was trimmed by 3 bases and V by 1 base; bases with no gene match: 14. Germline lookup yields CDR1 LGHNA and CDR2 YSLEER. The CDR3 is CASSQGKAGTATYYGYTF. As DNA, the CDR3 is TGCGCCAGCAGCCAAGGGAAAGCGGGGACAGCCACTTACTATGGCTACACCTTC.

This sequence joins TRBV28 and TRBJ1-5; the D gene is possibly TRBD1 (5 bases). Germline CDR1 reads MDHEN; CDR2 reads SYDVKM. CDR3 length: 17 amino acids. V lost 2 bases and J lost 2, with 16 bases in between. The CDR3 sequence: CASSLRSGGIGNQPQHF. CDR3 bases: TGTGCCAGCAGTTTAAGGTCGGGGGGAATTGGCAATCAGCCCCAGCATTTT.

Written as DNA, the CDR3 is TGCAGTGTACAGCGGACTGACAATGAGCAGTTCTTC. Translation gives CSVQRTDNEQFF. The chain combines TRBV20-1 with TRBJ2-1, with D tentatively TRBD2 (5 bases). CDR3 length equals 12 residues. With 7 bases removed from V and 5 bases from J, the gap between germline ends came to 12 bases. Looked up from germline, CDR1 is DFQATT and CDR2 is SNEGSKA (reference sequence).

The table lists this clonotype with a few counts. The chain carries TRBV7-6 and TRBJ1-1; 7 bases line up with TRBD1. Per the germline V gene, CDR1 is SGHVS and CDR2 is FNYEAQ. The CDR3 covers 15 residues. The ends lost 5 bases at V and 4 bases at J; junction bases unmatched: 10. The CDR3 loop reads CASSRNRGGSTEAFF. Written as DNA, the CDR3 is TGTGCCAGCAGCAGAAACAGGGGAGGAAGCACTGAAGCTTTCTTT.